Below, 21 T cell receptor beta chains from the same sample are listed, as sequenced in a study of T cells in localized non-small cell lung cancer. The table came from immunoSEQ multiplex PCR; TCRdb's copy has only in-frame clones and leaves some out. The table includes about 78,000 clones, 80% to 90% detected once. The sample was peripheral blood, taken before any cancer treatment. These receptors all stem from a man between 40 and 69 years old with stage I lung adenocarcinoma.

The chain uses TRBV2 and TRBJ2-7; 7 bases agree with TRBD2. Germline CDR1 SNHLY, CDR2 FYNNEI. CDR3 length: 16 amino acids. After removal of 1 base from V and 6 bases from J, the junction contained 12 bases not matched to a gene. The CDR3 region has the DNA TGTGCCAGCAGTGAAGTTAAAGGGACTACCCTGCGCGAGCAGTACTTC. Translating it yields CASSEVKGTTLREQYF.

V and J are TRBV14 and TRBJ2-1; 9 bases are a match to TRBD2. Trimming at V came to 0 bases and at J to 9 bases, leaving 12 bases not matched to a gene. The CDR3 loop spans 17 amino acids. The germline V gene encodes CDR1 SGHDN and CDR2 FVKESK. The CDR3 DNA reads as TGTGCCAGCAGCCAAGACTGGCTAGCGGGATTTAACGGTGAGCAGTTCTTC. This sequence encodes CASSQDWLAGFNGEQFF. Together with reference TRBV14 and TRBJ2-1, the CDR3 gives the full variable domain: EAGVTQFPSHSVIEKGQTVTLRCDPISGHDNLYWYRRVMGKEIKFLLHFVKESKQDESGMPNNRFLAERTGGTYSTLKVQPAELEDSGVYFCASSQDWLAGFNGEQFFGPGTRLTVL.

In its sample, this clone was seen a few times. The chain employs TRBV5-1 and TRBJ1-1; unclear D gene. V lost 4 bases and J lost 4, with 14 bases in between. The CDR3 spans 14 residues. Germline assignment: CDR1 SGHRS and CDR2 YFSETQ. CDR3 in DNA: TGCGCCAGCAGCCTCAGGACGGGCGGCACTGAAGCTTTCTTT. It codes for CASSLRTGGTEAFF.

The V call is TRBV5-3, the J call TRBJ1-2; D not resolved. TRBV5-3 is an ORF for which the function is uncertain. CDR3 length equals 18 residues. The V end was cut by 0 bases, the J end by 3 bases, with 21 bases between. The CDR3 coding sequence is TGTGCCAGAAGCTTGGCCTTGAGCGTCGGAGGAGTAGACTATGGCTACACCTTC. The encoded protein is CARSLALSVGGVDYGYTF.

The V and J genes are TRBV6-5 and TRBJ2-1, with D tentatively TRBD1 or TRBD2 (5 bases each). Germline CDR1 MNHEY, CDR2 SVGAGI. V lost 4 bases and J lost 4, with 11 bases in between. This CDR3 has 14 residues. The CDR3 nucleotides read TGTGCCAGCAGTTTCCGGGACCATTACAATGAGCAGTTCTTC. As protein: CASSFRDHYNEQFF.

This chain uses TRBV7-2 with TRBJ1-2, with D hard to call. Germline-derived CDR1 and CDR2 are SGHTA and FQGNSA. V lost 6 bases, J lost 0 bases, and 8 bases lay in between. This CDR3 region has 13 residues. The CDR3 DNA is TGTGCCAGCAGGCCGACAACTAACTATGGCTACACCTTC. Amino acid sequence: CASRPTTNYGYTF. Full variable domain (remainder filled in from reference TRBV7-2 and TRBJ1-2): GAGVSQSPSNKVTEKGKDVELRCDPISGHTALYWYRQSLGQGLEFLIYFQGNSAPDKSGLPSDRFSAERTGGSVSTLTIQRTQQEDSAVYLCASRPTTNYGYTFGSGTRLTVV.

This chain joins TRBV6-6 and TRBJ2-7; maybe TRBD2 (5 bases). The CDR3 is 15 amino acids. CDR1 MNHNY and CDR2 SVGAGI come from the germline V gene (reference sequence). V lost 8 bases to trimming and J lost 2 bases, with 19 bases between them. CDR3 loop: CASAPSGTVTYEQYF. Here the CDR3 DNA reads TGTGCCAGCGCCCCGAGCGGAACGGTTACCTACGAGCAGTACTTC.

The genes are TRBV19 and TRBJ2-1; D is perhaps TRBD1 or TRBD2 (5 bases each). Trimming took 5 bases from V and 8 from J, leaving 7 bases between them. Germline CDR1 and CDR2: LNHDA and SQIVND (reference sequence). CDR3 length: 11 residues. The CDR3 loop reads CASSSGHEQFF. The CDR3 DNA follows: TGTGCCAGTAGTTCGGGACATGAGCAGTTCTTC.

The V gene is TRBV6-1, the J gene TRBJ2-4; perhaps TRBD2 as D (5 bases). The CDR3 contains 16 residues. V was cut by 4 bases and J by 0 bases, with 13 bases left in between. Per germline, CDR1 MNHNS and CDR2 SASEGT. CDR3 in DNA: TGTGCCAGCAGTGCCCTGGACTTCTCAGCCAAAAACATTCAGTACTTC. It specifies CASSALDFSAKNIQYF.

The rearrangement links TRBV15 to TRBJ2-3; D remains unclear. From germline, CDR1 is LNHNV and CDR2 YYDKDF (reference sequence). V was clipped by 2 bases and J by 3 bases, with 9 bases between them. This CDR3 has 14 amino acids. CDR3: CATSRNGRTDTQYF. The CDR3 nucleotides read TGTGCCACCAGCAGAAACGGACGGACAGATACGCAGTATTTT.

The rearrangement uses TRBV7-8 and TRBJ1-6; no reliable D call. Trimming took 5 bases from V and 3 from J, leaving 11 bases between them. CDR3 length equals 15 residues. Looked up from germline, CDR1 is SGHVS and CDR2 is FQNEAQ. In DNA, the CDR3 is TGTGCCAGCAGCCCAAGACTAGACTATAATTCACCCCTCCACTTT. Protein sequence: CASSPRLDYNSPLHF.

This clone was detected many times. The chain uses TRBV6-6 and TRBJ2-5; no firm D call. CDR1 is MNHNY and CDR2 is SVGAGI in the germline V gene (reference sequence). The CDR3 consists of 11 residues. V lost 2 bases and J lost 4, with 2 bases in between. The CDR3 reads CASSYLETQYF. The CDR3 DNA sequence: TGTGCCAGCAGTTACCTAGAGACCCAGTACTTC.

This clone has just a few counts. This chain connects TRBV27 to TRBJ2-1, with a weak D call TRBD2 (5 bases). Trimming pared 6 bases from V and 7 bases from J, leaving 16 bases between. CDR1 and CDR2 from the germline V gene are MNHEY and SMNVEV (reference sequence). The CDR3 spans 14 residues. The CDR3 DNA follows: TGTGCCAGCAGCTACGTAGGGCCGGGGAATGAGCAGTTCTTC. Amino acid sequence: CASSYVGPGNEQFF.

This chain joins TRBV4-1 and TRBJ1-4; TRBD1 matches 8 bases. The germline gives CDR1 MGHRA, CDR2 YSYEKL. The CDR3 contains 16 residues. V lost 2 bases and J lost 4; bases outside the gene matches: 6. The DNA of the CDR3 is TGCGCCAGCAGCCAACCGACAGGGGCGAATAATGAAAAACTGTTTTTT. It is translated as CASSQPTGANNEKLFF.

This clone was counted between two and nine times. The rearrangement joins TRBV7-8 to TRBJ1-5; D is uncertain. CDR1 and CDR2 (germline): SGHVS, FQNEAQ. This CDR3 spans 15 amino acids. V was clipped by 5 bases and J by 0 bases, with 11 bases between them. The CDR3 DNA follows: TGTGCCAGCAGCCCCCAGGTACATAGCAATCAGCCCCAGCATTTT. Translated, it gives CASSPQVHSNQPQHF.

A few counts support this clone. This chain joins TRBV7-2 and TRBJ1-1, with a possible D match to TRBD1 (6 bases). Trimming cost V 8 bases and J 3 bases, with 13 bases left between them. Germline CDR1 reads SGHTA; CDR2 reads FQGNSA. The CDR3 is 13 residues long. The CDR3 DNA sequence: TGTGCCAGCCAAATCAGGGGCGACACTGAAGCTTTCTTT. This codes for CASQIRGDTEAFF.

In nucleotides, the CDR3 is TGTGCCAGCTCACGGGGGCAAGATACGCAGTATTTT. This codes for CASSRGQDTQYF. This rearrangement joins TRBV10-3 to TRBJ2-3, with D tentatively TRBD1 or TRBD2 (6 bases each). V was pared by 10 bases and J by 5 bases, with 13 bases between. Germline CDR1 reads ENHRY; CDR2 reads SYGVKD. The CDR3 loop spans 12 amino acids.

The table lists this clone with a count of one. V gene TRBV7-6 combines with J gene TRBJ1-5; no firm D call. Between the trimmed V and J ends, which lost 2 bases and 7 bases, there was a span of 15 bases. This CDR3 spans 15 amino acids. Germline V lookup: CDR1 SGHVS, CDR2 FNYEAQ. The CDR3 sequence is CASSLMSGSEQPQHF. The DNA of the CDR3 is TGTGCCAGCAGCTTAATGTCGGGGTCGGAGCAGCCCCAGCATTTT.

This clone has a handful of counts. The V and J genes are TRBV28 and TRBJ2-7; 7 bases map to TRBD2. The CDR3 is 15 residues long. Germline lookup yields CDR1 MDHEN and CDR2 SYDVKM. Trimming at V came to 4 bases and at J to 1 base, leaving 7 bases not matched to a gene. The CDR3 here is CASSYPWGGSYEQYF. CDR3 coding DNA: TGTGCCAGCAGTTACCCTTGGGGGGGATCCTACGAGCAGTACTTC.

The chain links TRBV19 to TRBJ2-7, with TRBD1 matching over 7 bases. The germline V gene has CDR1 LNHDA and CDR2 SQIVND (reference sequence). V lost 5 bases, J lost 2 bases, and 9 bases stayed unmatched. The CDR3 consists of 15 residues. Here the CDR3 reads CASSPTLGTAYEQYF. Written as DNA, the CDR3 is TGTGCCAGTAGTCCCACGCTAGGGACAGCCTACGAGCAGTACTTC.

This clone appeared a single time. The rearrangement joins TRBV15 to TRBJ1-5; 9 bases agree with TRBD1. Germline V lookup: CDR1 LNHNV, CDR2 YYDKDF (reference sequence). J lost 5 bases, V lost 3 bases, and 8 bases had no gene match. The CDR3 is 16 amino acids. CDR3 protein: CATSSPGTGNDQPQHF. The DNA of the CDR3 is TGTGCCACCAGCAGCCCCGGGACAGGGAACGATCAGCCCCAGCATTTT.